Listed below are T cell receptor beta chains from one sample, sequenced in a study of blood T cell repertoires in COVID-19. The data were produced by immunoSEQ multiplex PCR, yet TCRdb's version contains in-frame clones alone and is incomplete. The repertoire has approximately 120,000 clones, about 80% of them found once; the top ten carry approximately 12%. Input material: peripheral blood. The receptors originated from a man aged 60 to 75 with acute or convalescent COVID-19. CDR3s include the opening cysteine and the closing phenylalanine or tryptophan. The order of the fields is D gene, V gene, clone size, J gene, CDR3 protein, CDR3 DNA. The D gene is left open where the match is weak. Rows may omit the clone size; those that give it use once, few, many or a size class.

>TRBD1|TRBV7-2|NA|TRBJ2-7
CASSDPGQWSYEQYF
TGTGCCAGCAGCGACCCGGGACAGTGGTCCTACGAGCAGTACTTC
>TRBD1|TRBV12-3/TRBV12-4|NA|TRBJ1-5
CASSLTGVEPQHF
TGTGCCAGCAGTTTAACAGGGGTTGAGCCCCAGCATTTT
>NA|TRBV5-1|NA|TRBJ2-7
CASSLTGDEEQYF
TGCGCCAGCAGCTTGACGGGGGACGAAGAGCAGTACTTC
>NA|TRBV3-1/TRBV3-2|NA|TRBJ1-3
CASSPGHQGNTIYF
TGTGCCAGCAGCCCGGGACACCAGGGAAACACCATATATTTT
>NA|TRBV2|few|TRBJ2-2
CASRGLRDQNTGELFF
TGTGCCAGCAGGGGACTCCGAGATCAGAACACCGGGGAGCTGTTTTTT
>TRBD2|TRBV9|NA|TRBJ2-1
CASSPGLAGGEQFF
TGTGCCAGCAGCCCGGGACTAGCGGGTGGGGAGCAGTTCTTC
>NA|TRBV18|NA|TRBJ1-3
CASSASSGNTIYF
TGTGCCAGCTCAGCGAGTAGTGGAAACACCATATATTTT
>TRBD1|TRBV5-4|few|TRBJ1-2
CASSRYRGNDGYTF
TGTGCCAGCAGCCGGTACAGGGGTAATGATGGCTACACCTTC
>NA|TRBV11-2|once|TRBJ1-3
CASSHWYLSGNSGNTIYF
TGTGCCAGCAGCCACTGGTACTTATCAGGGAACTCTGGAAACACCATATATTTT
>NA|TRBV18|NA|TRBJ1-1
CASSPVAVNTEAFF
TGTGCCAGCTCACCTGTAGCAGTGAACACTGAAGCTTTCTTT
>NA|TRBV4-2|NA|TRBJ1-1
CASSQEAGETEAFF
TGTGCCAGCAGCCAAGAGGCAGGGGAGACTGAAGCTTTCTTT
>TRBD1|TRBV18|few|TRBJ2-2
CASSPGQALTGELFF
TGTGCCAGCTCACCGGGACAGGCACTCACCGGGGAGCTGTTTTTT
>TRBD2|TRBV5-4|NA|TRBJ2-7
CASSLRRGDGYEQYF
TGTGCCAGCAGCTTACGACGGGGGGATGGATACGAGCAGTACTTC